This TCR beta chain derives from a study of blood T cell repertoires in COVID-19. About the research overall: The United States, Italy and Spain were the sources of the acute and convalescent COVID-19 samples. Sources were T cells, B-cell-depleted T cells, or PBMCs; the material itself was cDNA or gDNA.

Original analysis: Reference gene primer amplification gave nucleated cell count estimates. The table came from immunoSEQ multiplex PCR; TCRdb's copy has only in-frame clones and leaves some out. The DNA gave D and trimming, while V, J and clone size come from that table. This table has fewer than 40,000 clones, about 85% appearing once. This CDR3 comprises 15 residues. Germline CDR1 and CDR2: LGHNA and YNFKEQ. V shed 4 bases and J 6 bases; nucleotides not matched to a gene: 11. This clone was picked up a small number of times. Sequencing was carried out using peripheral blood. The receptor comes from an elderly woman with active or convalescent COVID-19. The chain employs TRBV4-2 and TRBJ1-1; 7 positions agree with TRBD1. CDR3 residues: CASSLGGPRTSEAFF. The CDR3 DNA is TGTGCCAGCAGCCTAGGGGGCCCCCGGACCTCTGAAGCTTTCTTT.